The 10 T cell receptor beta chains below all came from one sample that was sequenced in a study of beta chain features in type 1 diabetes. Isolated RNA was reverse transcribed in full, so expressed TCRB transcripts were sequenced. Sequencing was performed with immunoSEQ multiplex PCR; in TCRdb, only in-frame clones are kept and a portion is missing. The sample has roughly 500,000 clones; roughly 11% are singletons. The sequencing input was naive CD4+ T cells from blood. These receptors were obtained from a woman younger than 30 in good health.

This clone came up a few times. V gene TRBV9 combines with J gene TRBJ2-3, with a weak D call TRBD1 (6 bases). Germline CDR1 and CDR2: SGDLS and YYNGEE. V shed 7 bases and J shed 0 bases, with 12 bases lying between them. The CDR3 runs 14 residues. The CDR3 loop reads CASHPGASTDTQYF. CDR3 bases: TGTGCCAGCCATCCAGGGGCTAGCACAGATACGCAGTATTTT.

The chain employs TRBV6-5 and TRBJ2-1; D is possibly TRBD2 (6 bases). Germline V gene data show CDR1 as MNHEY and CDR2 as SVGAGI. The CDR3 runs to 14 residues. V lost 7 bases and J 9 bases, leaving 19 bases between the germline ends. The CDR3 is CASTPGLVQGEQFF. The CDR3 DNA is TGTGCCAGCACCCCGGGACTCGTGCAGGGTGAGCAGTTCTTC.

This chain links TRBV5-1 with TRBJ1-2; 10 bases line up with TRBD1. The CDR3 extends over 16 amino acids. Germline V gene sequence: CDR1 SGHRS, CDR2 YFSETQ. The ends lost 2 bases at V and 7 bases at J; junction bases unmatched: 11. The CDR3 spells CASSLITGTGARGYTF. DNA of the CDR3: TGCGCCAGCAGCTTAATCACCGGGACAGGGGCTCGTGGCTACACCTTC.

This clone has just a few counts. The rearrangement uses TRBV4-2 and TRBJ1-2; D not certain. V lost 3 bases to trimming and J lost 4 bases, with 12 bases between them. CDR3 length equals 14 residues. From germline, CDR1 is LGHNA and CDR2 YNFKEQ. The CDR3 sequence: CASSHFGRGYGYTF. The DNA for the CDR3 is TGTGCCAGCAGCCACTTCGGACGGGGCTATGGCTACACCTTC.

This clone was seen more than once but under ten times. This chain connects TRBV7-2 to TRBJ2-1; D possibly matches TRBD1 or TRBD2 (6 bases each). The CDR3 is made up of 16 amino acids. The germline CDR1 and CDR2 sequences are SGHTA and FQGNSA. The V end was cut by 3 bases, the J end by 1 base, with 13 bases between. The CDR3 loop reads CASSLGGAVSYNEQFF. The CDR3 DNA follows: TGTGCCAGCAGCTTGGGGGGCGCGGTATCCTACAATGAGCAGTTCTTC.

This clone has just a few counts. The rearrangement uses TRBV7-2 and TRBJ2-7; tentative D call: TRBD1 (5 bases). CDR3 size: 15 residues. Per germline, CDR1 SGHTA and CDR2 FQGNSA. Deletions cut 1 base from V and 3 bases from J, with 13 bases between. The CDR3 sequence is CASSLDRPERYEQYF. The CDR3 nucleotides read TGTGCCAGCAGCTTAGACAGGCCGGAACGCTACGAGCAGTACTTC.

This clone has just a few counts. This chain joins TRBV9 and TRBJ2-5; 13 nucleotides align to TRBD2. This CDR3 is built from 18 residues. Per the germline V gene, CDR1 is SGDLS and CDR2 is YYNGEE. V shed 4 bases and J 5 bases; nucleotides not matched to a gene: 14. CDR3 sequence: CASSTSGLAGSGRETQYF. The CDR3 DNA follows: TGTGCCAGCAGCACCTCGGGACTAGCGGGGTCGGGCCGGGAGACCCAGTACTTC.

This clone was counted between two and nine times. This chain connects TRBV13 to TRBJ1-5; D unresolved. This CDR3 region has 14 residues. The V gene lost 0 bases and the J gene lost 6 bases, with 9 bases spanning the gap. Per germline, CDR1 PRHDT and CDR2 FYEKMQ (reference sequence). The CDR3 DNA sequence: TGTGCCAGCAGCTTAGGCCGCAGGATTCAGCCCCAGCATTTT. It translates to CASSLGRRIQPQHF. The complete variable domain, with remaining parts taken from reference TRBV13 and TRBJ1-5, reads AAGVIQSPRHLIKEKRETATLKCYPIPRHDTVYWYQQGPGQDPQFLISFYEKMQSDKGSIPDRFSAQQFSDYHSELNMSSLELGDSALYFCASSLGRRIQPQHFGDGTRLSIL.

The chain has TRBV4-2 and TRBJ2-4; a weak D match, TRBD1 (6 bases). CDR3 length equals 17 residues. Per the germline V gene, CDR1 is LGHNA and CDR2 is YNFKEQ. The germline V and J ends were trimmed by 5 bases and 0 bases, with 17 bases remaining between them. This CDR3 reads CASSFKAQQGAKNIQYF. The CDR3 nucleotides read TGTGCCAGCAGCTTCAAGGCCCAACAGGGAGCCAAAAACATTCAGTACTTC.

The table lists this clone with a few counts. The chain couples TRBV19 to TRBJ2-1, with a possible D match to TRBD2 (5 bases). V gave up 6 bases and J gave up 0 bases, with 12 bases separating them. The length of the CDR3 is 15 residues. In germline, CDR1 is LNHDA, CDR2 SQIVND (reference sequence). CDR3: CASRFRRSSYNEQFF. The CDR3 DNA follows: TGTGCCAGTAGGTTTAGGAGGAGCTCCTACAATGAGCAGTTCTTC.